A single sample is the source of the 29 T cell receptor beta chains below, sequenced in a study of graft-versus-host responses after intestinal transplantation. Profiled with immunoSEQ multiplex PCR; TCRdb holds only in-frame clones, not every one. The sample consists of 60,000 to 65,000 clones, roughly nine tenths of them appearing once. Grafts had their tissue processed, releasing intraepithelial and lamina propria lymphocytes. The source material was ileum tissue, sampled 357 days after transplant. All receptors come from a human patient who received an intestinal transplant, so some T cells may come from the graft donor.

This chain links TRBV29-1 with TRBJ2-5; TRBD1 agrees at 8 bases. Germline V gene sequence: CDR1 SQVTM, CDR2 ANQGSEA. V was pared by 7 bases and J by 3 bases, with 4 bases of the junction left unmatched. This CDR3 has 12 residues. CDR3 loop: CSAQTGEETQYF. DNA for the CDR3: TGCAGCGCCCAGACAGGGGAAGAGACCCAGTACTTC.

The rearrangement links TRBV5-1 to TRBJ1-1, with D unresolved. The CDR3 has 19 residues. Trimming cost V 0 bases and J 1 base, with 22 bases left between them. From germline, CDR1 is SGHRS and CDR2 YFSETQ. The CDR3 nucleotides read TGCGCCAGCAGCTTGGCCTTCCACTCCTTGAGGGCAACGAACACTGAAGCTTTCTTT. It translates to CASSLAFHSLRATNTEAFF.

The chain is built from TRBV7-2 and TRBJ2-7; tentatively, D is TRBD1 (5 bases). With 2 bases removed from V and 5 bases from J, the gap between germline ends came to 7 bases. CDR3 size: 12 residues. CDR1 and CDR2 (germline): SGHTA, FQGNSA. The CDR3 protein is CASSLQGNEQYF. The DNA of the CDR3 is TGTGCCAGCAGCTTACAGGGCAACGAGCAGTACTTC. Drawing the rest from reference TRBV7-2 and TRBJ2-7, the complete variable domain is GAGVSQSPSNKVTEKGKDVELRCDPISGHTALYWYRQSLGQGLEFLIYFQGNSAPDKSGLPSDRFSAERTGGSVSTLTIQRTQQEDSAVYLCASSLQGNEQYFGPGTRLTVT.

Note on this clone: This same CDR3 is encoded by further DNA sequences in the sample. The rearrangement uses TRBV11-2 and TRBJ2-1; 7 nucleotides match TRBD1. The CDR3 sequence is 16 residues long. V lost 3 bases and J lost 2; bases outside the gene matches: 7. The germline gives CDR1 SGHAT, CDR2 FQNNGV. The DNA of the CDR3 is TGTGCCAGCAGCTTTTTACAGGGGCGGGCCTACAATGAGCAGTTCTTC. This gives the protein CASSFLQGRAYNEQFF. The complete variable domain, with remaining parts taken from reference TRBV11-2 and TRBJ2-1, reads EAGVAQSPRYKIIEKRQSVAFWCNPISGHATLYWYQQILGQGPKLLIQFQNNGVVDDSQLPKDRFSAERLKGVDSTLKIQPAKLEDSAVYLCASSFLQGRAYNEQFFGPGTRLTVL.

The chain joins TRBV2 to TRBJ2-5; 7 positions match TRBD1. The germline gives CDR1 SNHLY, CDR2 FYNNEI. The length of the CDR3 is 14 residues. The junction had 6 bases not matched to a gene; V was cut back by 6 bases and J by 2 bases. The CDR3 DNA follows: TGTGCCAGCAGAGTCGGGACAGCACAAGAGACCCAGTACTTC. Its protein is CASRVGTAQETQYF.

The rearrangement joins TRBV7-9 to TRBJ2-5; 11 bases line up with TRBD2. The J call may be faulty, since TRBJ2-7 better matches the DNA end. The CDR3 sequence is 13 residues long. Germline V gene data show CDR1 as SEHNR and CDR2 as FQNEAQ (reference sequence). CDR3 in DNA: TGTGCCGGGGGACTAGCGGACTCCTACGAGCAGTACTTC. Amino acids: CAGGLADSYEQYF.

This sequence joins TRBV6-5 and TRBJ2-3, with D perhaps TRBD1 (5 bases). The V gene lost 4 bases and the J gene lost 2 bases, with 16 bases spanning the gap. This CDR3 is built from 16 residues. The germline gives CDR1 MNHEY, CDR2 SVGAGI. The CDR3, as DNA: TGTGCCAGCAGTTCTGGAAAGGGGTCTCCCACAGATACGCAGTATTTT. This translates into CASSSGKGSPTDTQYF.

This chain links TRBV5-1 with TRBJ1-2, with D perhaps matching TRBD1 (6 bases). Trimming removed 7 bases from V and 3 bases from J, with 22 bases in between. The CDR3 covers 16 residues. CDR1 SGHRS and CDR2 YFSETQ come from the germline V gene. The CDR3 bases are TGCGCCAGCGCAACCCTGGGCGGGGGGCTGGACTATGGCTACACCTTC. As protein: CASATLGGGLDYGYTF.

This chain connects TRBV27 to TRBJ2-7; 10 bases agree with TRBD1. CDR1 and CDR2 (germline): MNHEY, SMNVEV (reference sequence). This CDR3 has 16 amino acids. The V and J ends lost 3 bases and 2 bases, in that order; junction bases with no gene match: 7. The CDR3 DNA follows: TGTGCCAGCAGTTTTTCCAGGACAGGGGGGACCTACGAGCAGTACTTC. The encoded protein is CASSFSRTGGTYEQYF.

V gene TRBV5-4 combines with J gene TRBJ2-7; the D gene is possibly TRBD2 (6 bases). CDR3 length: 14 residues. Between the trimmed V and J ends, which lost 4 bases and 3 bases, there was a span of 14 bases. The germline V gene encodes CDR1 SGHNT and CDR2 YYREEE (reference sequence). The CDR3 DNA sequence: TGTGCCAGCAGCCTAAGTTTGGAGGGCTACGAGCAGTACTTC. It translates to CASSLSLEGYEQYF.

This chain uses TRBV5-1 with TRBJ1-3; D is unresolved. Germline CDR1 and CDR2: SGHRS and YFSETQ. Trimming shortened V by 1 base and J by 5 bases, and 19 bases separated the two germline ends. This CDR3 is built from 17 residues. The CDR3 is CASSLWLRELSRNTIYF. The CDR3 DNA is TGCGCCAGCAGCTTGTGGCTCCGGGAGCTATCCAGAAACACCATATATTTT. Full variable domain (outside the CDR3, taken from reference TRBV5-1 and TRBJ1-3): KAGVTQTPRYLIKTRGQQVTLSCSPISGHRSVSWYQQTPGQGLQFLFEYFSETQRNKGNFPGRFSGRQFSNSRSEMNVSTLELGDSALYLCASSLWLRELSRNTIYFGEGSWLTVV.

The chain employs TRBV18 and TRBJ2-1; 11 bases agree with TRBD2. This CDR3 region has 14 residues. Germline CDR1 is KGHSH and CDR2 is LQKENI. V dropped 4 bases and J dropped 5; count of bases not matched to a gene: 1. The CDR3: CASSLAGGHNEQFF. The CDR3 DNA follows: TGTGCCAGCTCACTAGCGGGGGGGCACAATGAGCAGTTCTTC.

Details on this clone: The sample contains more than one DNA sequence encoding this CDR3. The CDR3 protein is CASSVGGQGSYEQYF. In DNA, the CDR3 is TGTGCCAGCAGTGTGGGGGGACAGGGCTCCTACGAGCAGTACTTC. The chain joins TRBV2 to TRBJ2-7, with 9 bases identical to TRBD1. J lost 0 bases, V lost 4 bases, and 4 bases had no gene match. The germline gives CDR1 SNHLY, CDR2 FYNNEI. The CDR3 spans 15 residues. Based on the CDR3 plus reference TRBV2 and TRBJ2-7, the full variable domain is EPEVTQTPSHQVTQMGQEVILRCVPISNHLYFYWYRQILGQKVEFLVSFYNNEISEKSEIFDDQFSVERPDGSNFTLKIRSTKLEDSAMYFCASSVGGQGSYEQYFGPGTRLTVT.

V gene TRBV29-1 combines with J gene TRBJ2-1, with 10 nucleotides matching TRBD1. The trim removed 7 bases at V and 2 bases at J, leaving 8 bases unmatched. CDR1 and CDR2 from the germline V gene are SQVTM and ANQGSEA. CDR3 size: 15 residues. CDR3 DNA sequence: TGCAGCGCAGCACCGGGACAGGGGCCCTACAATGAGCAGTTCTTC. Its protein product is CSAAPGQGPYNEQFF.

CDR3 nucleotide sequence: TGCGCCAGCAGAGGACAGGGAGCGGGTGAAAAACTGTTTTTT. Its translation is CASRGQGAGEKLFF. V and J are TRBV5-1 and TRBJ1-4; 8 bases align to TRBD1. The CDR3 sequence is 14 residues long. Germline V gene sequence: CDR1 SGHRS, CDR2 YFSETQ. With 5 bases clipped from V and 7 bases from J, the junction kept 7 bases outside the gene matches. The variable domain in full, with the rest retrieved from reference TRBV5-1 and TRBJ1-4, is KAGVTQTPRYLIKTRGQQVTLSCSPISGHRSVSWYQQTPGQGLQFLFEYFSETQRNKGNFPGRFSGRQFSNSRSEMNVSTLELGDSALYLCASRGQGAGEKLFFGSGTQLSVL.

V usage is TRBV19 and J usage is TRBJ2-2, with D perhaps TRBD2 (5 bases). The CDR3 is 16 amino acids. The V end lost 5 bases, the J end lost 0 bases, and 13 bases lay between the germline ends. The V gene's germline CDR1 is LNHDA and CDR2 SQIVND (reference sequence). The CDR3 loop is CASSLLDSANTGELFF. The CDR3 nucleotides read TGTGCCAGTAGTTTACTAGACTCGGCGAACACCGGGGAGCTGTTTTTT.

The CDR3 sequence: CATHRGGPYEQYF. The CDR3 DNA follows: TGTGCCACCCATCGGGGGGGACCCTACGAGCAGTACTTC. V gene TRBV28 combines with J gene TRBJ2-5, with 8 bases identical to TRBD2. The J call may be wrong; the DNA end is better matched by TRBJ2-7. Germline V gene lookup returns CDR1 MDHEN and CDR2 SYDVKM. The CDR3 length is 13 residues.

The CDR3 sequence is CASGLVRRTGLSGANVLTF. CDR3 bases: TGTGCTAGTGGTTTGGTACGGCGGACAGGGCTATCTGGGGCCAACGTCCTGACTTTC. The rearrangement links TRBV12-5 to TRBJ2-6, with 8 bases aligning to TRBD1. The CDR3 covers 19 residues. The V segment lost 0 bases and the J segment 1 base; nucleotides outside the gene matches: 8. CDR1 LGHNT and CDR2 FRNRAP come from the germline V gene. Full variable domain (rest looked up from reference TRBV12-5 and TRBJ2-6): DARVTQTPRHKVTEMGQEVTMRCQPILGHNTVFWYRQTMMQGLELLAYFRNRAPLDDSGMPKDRFSAEMPDATLATLKIQPSEPRDSAVYFCASGLVRRTGLSGANVLTFGAGSRLTVL.

The J gene is TRBJ2-3, the V gene TRBV9; D unclear. The CDR3 spans 13 residues. The germline V gene encodes CDR1 SGDLS and CDR2 YYNGEE. V lost 0 bases, J lost 0 bases, and 2 bases lay in between. CDR3 coding DNA: TGTGCCAGCAGCGTAGAAAGCACAGATACGCAGTATTTT. This gives the protein CASSVESTDTQYF.

This sequence joins TRBV14 and TRBJ1-2; D remains ambiguous. V dropped 0 bases and J dropped 1 base, with 9 bases sitting between them. Germline CDR1 reads SGHDN; CDR2 reads FVKESK. CDR3 length equals 15 residues. Written as DNA, the CDR3 is TGTGCCAGCAGCCAAGAGGCACAGCTTAACTATGGCTACACCTTC. Its translation is CASSQEAQLNYGYTF.

This rearrangement joins TRBV7-2 to TRBJ2-7; D is tentatively TRBD1 or TRBD2 (6 bases each). This CDR3 has 16 residues. From germline, CDR1 is SGHTA and CDR2 FQGNSA. Trimming cost V 5 bases and J 1 base, with 18 bases left between them. The CDR3 DNA follows: TGTGCCAGCAGCCCCTCCGGGGGCGATTGGTCCTACGAGCAGTACTTC. This encodes CASSPSGGDWSYEQYF.

The rearrangement links TRBV29-1 to TRBJ2-3; 8 nucleotides line up with TRBD2. J gave up 3 bases and V 3 bases, and 2 bases lay outside the gene matches. Germline V CDR1 and CDR2: SQVTM, ANQGSEA. The CDR3 is 13 amino acids. CDR3 amino acids: CSVDGGATDTQYF. CDR3 DNA: TGCAGCGTTGACGGGGGGGCGACAGATACGCAGTATTTT.

The J gene is TRBJ2-7, the V gene TRBV15, with 9 bases identical to TRBD1. Germline V gene lookup returns CDR1 LNHNV and CDR2 YYDKDF (reference sequence). The V segment lost 3 bases and the J segment 4 bases; nucleotides outside the gene matches: 4. The CDR3 has 14 amino acids. For the CDR3, the DNA is TGTGCCACCAGCAGTCCGGGACAGGGATACGAGCAGTACTTC. Residues: CATSSPGQGYEQYF.

The rearrangement links TRBV29-1 to TRBJ1-2, with D possibly being TRBD1 (5 bases). Trimming removed 2 bases at V and 4 bases at J, with 8 bases between. The germline gives CDR1 SQVTM, CDR2 ANQGSEA. This CDR3 has 12 amino acids. The CDR3 loop is CSVESGAYGYTF. In nucleotides, the CDR3 is TGCAGCGTTGAATCCGGGGCCTATGGCTACACCTTC.

The chain combines TRBV18 with TRBJ1-6, with 7 bases lining up with TRBD1. The CDR3 has 13 residues. The junction had 4 bases not matched to a gene; V was cut back by 5 bases and J by 9 bases. The germline V gene encodes CDR1 KGHSH and CDR2 LQKENI. The CDR3 reads CASSGAGGSPLHF. CDR3 in DNA: TGTGCCAGCTCAGGGGCAGGGGGTTCACCCCTCCACTTT. Full variable domain (missing parts from reference TRBV18 and TRBJ1-6): NAGVMQNPRHLVRRRGQEARLRCSPMKGHSHVYWYRQLPEEGLKFMVYLQKENIIDESGMPKERFSAEFPKEGPSILRIQQVVRGDSAAYFCASSGAGGSPLHFGNGTRLTVT.

This clone showed up just a few times. The chain's CDR3 is CASSEGAGVDEQYF. CDR3 nucleotides: TGTGCCAGCAGTGAGGGAGCGGGAGTGGATGAGCAGTACTTC. The V gene is TRBV2, the J gene TRBJ2-7; 8 nucleotides line up with TRBD2. CDR1 and CDR2 (germline): SNHLY, FYNNEI. The V segment lost 3 bases and the J segment 7 bases; nucleotides outside the gene matches: 8. The CDR3 runs to 14 residues.

The rearrangement joins TRBV4-1 to TRBJ2-7; D tentatively reads TRBD1 or TRBD2 (5 bases each). V lost 2 bases, J lost 2 bases, and 16 bases lay in between. The CDR3 sequence is 16 residues long. The V gene's germline CDR1 is MGHRA and CDR2 YSYEKL. CDR3 nucleotide sequence: TGCGCCAGCAGCCAACTCAACGGGGCTGCTCCCTACGAGCAGTACTTC. Its protein product is CASSQLNGAAPYEQYF.

The chain has TRBV6-6 and TRBJ2-5; the D is unclear. CDR3 length: 12 amino acids. Germline V lookup: CDR1 MNHNY, CDR2 SVGAGI (reference sequence). V lost 5 bases, J lost 3 bases, and 7 bases lay in between. CDR3 DNA sequence: TGTGCCAGCAGTCTGACGGAAGAGACCCAGTACTTC. Translated: CASSLTEETQYF.

The chain recombines TRBV5-1 with TRBJ2-5; perhaps D is TRBD1 or TRBD2 (6 bases each). This CDR3 is built from 18 residues. In germline, CDR1 is SGHRS, CDR2 YFSETQ. V was trimmed by 7 bases and J by 2 bases, leaving 27 bases between them. CDR3 residues: CASATRGIAGAHQETQYF. CDR3 coding DNA: TGCGCCAGCGCCACTCGGGGGATCGCAGGGGCCCATCAAGAGACCCAGTACTTC.